This T cell receptor beta chain derives from a study of Ad26.COV2.S vaccination and SARS-CoV-2 variants. Study at large: Donor allocation was to the COV1001 Ad26.COV2.S trial arm. By the intramuscular route, Ad26.COV2.S was given once, or twice 56 days apart.

Method: immunoSEQ multiplex PCR; TCRdb's copy keeps in-frame clones and lacks some. The profile shows a few hundred thousand clones, around nine tenths of them singletons. This CDR3 spans 13 amino acids. Germline CDR1 and CDR2: SGHTA and FQGNSA. Trimming took off 5 bases at V and 6 bases at J, with 14 bases between the two ends. Comments on this clone: No antigen is known for it.

Treatment here: roughly 20 received Ad26.COV2.S at low or high dose, single or two shots; a few received placebo; per-sample allocation not given. At day 63 after the first vaccine or placebo injection, samples were drawn. The study's findings and limits: There was reportedly substantial breadth in spike-specific CD8+ and CD4+ T cell responses after vaccination. Analytic work on TCR breadth and depth might have understated the full extent of total T cell responses.

The sequenced sample was peripheral blood, obtained in a trial of Ad26.COV2.S vaccine versus placebo. This sequence joins TRBV7-2 and TRBJ2-7; tentatively, D is TRBD1 (7 bases). The origin of this receptor is a person between 18 and 60 years old who received the Ad26.COV2.S COVID-19 vaccine or a placebo. The CDR3 DNA reads TGTGCCAGCAGCATACACAGGGGAGGCGAGCAGTACTTC. This sequence encodes CASSIHRGGEQYF.